This T cell receptor beta chain came from a study of T cells in Graves' hyperthyroidism and ophthalmopathy. The wider study: Blood was drawn when the patient was first diagnosed and still untreated.

Patients with ophthalmopathy all had a Clinical Activity Score of at least 3, a NOSPECS grade of at least 4 and duration under 3 months. Findings of the study overall: Blood also carried most thyroid clonotypes expanded above 0.001.

Germline lookup yields CDR1 LNHDA and CDR2 SQIVND (reference sequence). V shed 9 bases and J shed 0 bases, with 12 bases lying between them. This CDR3 has 14 amino acids. Note on this clonotype: Its specificity is unknown.

TCR beta CDR3 region amplification was performed from RNA transcripts. The HTBI set primed first-round TCR CDR3 RT-PCR. Each CDR3 protein gets one entry after TCRdb re-called the multiplex PCR reads with MiXCR. The repertoire includes fewer than 500,000 distinct CDR3 sequences, over 12% of them detected once, and roughly 13% sits in the top ten. Specimen: blood. The TCR sequence derives from a man in his late teens or twenties with Graves' ophthalmopathy. V is TRBV19 and J is TRBJ1-5; no reliable D call. The CDR3 reads CASTRALSNQPQHF. CDR3 in DNA: TGTGCCAGCACGAGGGCCCTTAGCAATCAGCCCCAGCATTTT.